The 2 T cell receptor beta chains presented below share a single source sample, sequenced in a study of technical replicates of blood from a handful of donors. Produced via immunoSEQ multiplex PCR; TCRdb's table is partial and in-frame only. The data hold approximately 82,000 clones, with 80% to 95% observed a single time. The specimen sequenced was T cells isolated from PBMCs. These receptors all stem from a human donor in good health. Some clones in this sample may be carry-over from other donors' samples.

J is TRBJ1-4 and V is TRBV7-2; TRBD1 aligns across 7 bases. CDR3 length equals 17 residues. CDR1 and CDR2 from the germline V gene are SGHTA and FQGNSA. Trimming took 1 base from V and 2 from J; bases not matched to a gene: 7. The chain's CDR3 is CASSLEAGGVTNEKLFF. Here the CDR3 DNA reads TGTGCCAGCAGCTTAGAAGCAGGGGGTGTCACTAATGAAAAACTGTTTTTT.

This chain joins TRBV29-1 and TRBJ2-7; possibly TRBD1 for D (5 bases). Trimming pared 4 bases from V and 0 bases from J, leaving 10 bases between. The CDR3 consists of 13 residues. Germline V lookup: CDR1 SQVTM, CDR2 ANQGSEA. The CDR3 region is CSVGTTSSYEQYF. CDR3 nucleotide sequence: TGCAGCGTTGGGACAACCAGCTCCTACGAGCAGTACTTC.